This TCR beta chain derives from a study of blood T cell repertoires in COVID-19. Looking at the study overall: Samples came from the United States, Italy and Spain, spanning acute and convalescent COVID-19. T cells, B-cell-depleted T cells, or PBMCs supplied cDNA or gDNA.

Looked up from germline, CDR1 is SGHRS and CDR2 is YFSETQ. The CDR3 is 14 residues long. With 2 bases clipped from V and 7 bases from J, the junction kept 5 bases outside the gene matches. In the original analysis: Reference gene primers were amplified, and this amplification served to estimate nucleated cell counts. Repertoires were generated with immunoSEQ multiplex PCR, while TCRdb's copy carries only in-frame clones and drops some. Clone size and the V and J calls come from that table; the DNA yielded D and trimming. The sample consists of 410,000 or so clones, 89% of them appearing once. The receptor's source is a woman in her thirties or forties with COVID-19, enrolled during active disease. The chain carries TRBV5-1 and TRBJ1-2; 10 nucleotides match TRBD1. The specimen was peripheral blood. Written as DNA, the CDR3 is TGCGCCAGCAGCTTTACTGGACAGGGGGGTGGCTACACCTTC. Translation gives CASSFTGQGGGYTF.